The sequence of this T cell receptor beta chain was determined in a study of blood T cells in healthy people across ages. CDR1 is LGHNT, CDR2 FRNRAP, per germline. V lost 3 bases and J lost 4; bases outside the gene matches: 6. This CDR3 is 15 amino acids long. Combining a sample-barcoded 5' primer with a J-beta primer mix, a second PCR ran for roughly 7 to 11 cycles. From the 5' RACE reads, TCRdb called clonotypes with MiXCR, one entry per CDR3 protein. Among 630,000 or so distinct CDR3 sequences, roughly 32% were seen once, and the ten largest hold approximately 15%. This clonotype was found many times.

The specimen was blood. V and J are TRBV12-5 and TRBJ2-7, with 10 bases that match TRBD1. The receptor was isolated from a woman older than 75 in good health. This CDR3 is CASGFWGQGSYEQYF. In DNA form, the CDR3 reads TGTGCTAGTGGTTTTTGGGGACAGGGGTCGTACGAGCAGTACTTC.